The 5 T cell receptor beta chains listed next were all sequenced from one sample in a study of blood T cell repertoires in COVID-19. Profiled with immunoSEQ multiplex PCR; TCRdb holds only in-frame clones, not every one. Of under 100,000 clones listed, around 86% are singletons. The sample consisted of peripheral blood. Receptor source: a woman between 70 and 85 years old with acute or convalescent COVID-19.

This chain uses TRBV5-6 with TRBJ2-7; D not certain. The V end was cut by 4 bases, the J end by 0 bases, with 11 bases between. This CDR3 spans 14 amino acids. CDR1 SGHDT and CDR2 YYEEEE come from the germline V gene. In DNA, the CDR3 is TGTGCCAGCAGCGCCCTAATGAGCTCCTACGAGCAGTACGTC. Its translation is CASSALMSSYEQYV.

The rearrangement links TRBV7-8 to TRBJ1-1; TRBD1 aligns across 9 bases. Germline loops: CDR1 SGHVS, CDR2 FQNEAQ. V shed 0 bases and J 11 bases; nucleotides not matched to a gene: 7. The CDR3 has 14 amino acids. In DNA, the CDR3 is TGTGCCAGCAGCTTAGCGGGACAGGGAATAGGGGCTTTCTTT. This sequence encodes CASSLAGQGIGAFF. The full variable domain, in which reference TRBV7-8 and TRBJ1-1 provide the parts outside the CDR3, is GAGVSQSPRYKVAKRGQDVALRCDPISGHVSLFWYQQALGQGPEFLTYFQNEAQLDKSGLPSDRFFAERPEGSVSTLKIQRTQQEDSAVYLCASSLAGQGIGAFFGQGTRLTVV.

V is TRBV12-3 or TRBV12-4 and J is TRBJ2-1; 12 bases line up with TRBD2. The CDR3 extends over 13 amino acids. V lost 6 bases, J lost 15 bases, and 9 bases stayed unmatched. The CDR3 region has the DNA TGTGCCAGCAGACCCCGACTAGCGGGAGTTCTGTTCTTC. This gives the protein CASRPRLAGVLFF.

V is TRBV7-2 and J is TRBJ2-1; TRBD1 agrees at 7 bases. This CDR3 contains 14 residues. Germline lookup yields CDR1 SGHTA and CDR2 FQGNSA. Trimming took 5 bases from V and 5 from J; bases not matched to a gene: 6. CDR3: CASSPQTGNNEQFF. The CDR3 DNA is TGTGCCAGCAGCCCTCAGACAGGGAACAATGAGCAGTTCTTC.

The chain joins TRBV6-5 to TRBJ1-2; 9 nucleotides agree with TRBD1. The V gene's germline CDR1 is MNHEY and CDR2 SVGAGI. The junction had 8 bases not matched to a gene; V was cut back by 9 bases and J by 6 bases. This CDR3 region has 13 residues. The chain's CDR3 is CASSRDRGDGYTF. CDR3 DNA: TGTGCCAGTAGCCGCGACAGGGGGGATGGCTACACCTTC.